The T cell receptor beta chain described here comes from a study of blood T cells in healthy people across ages. Whole-study results and caveats: The long-lived group displayed more naive CD4+ cells, plus higher diversity, than the aged donors did. Getting older went along with TCR beta diversity per million T cells dropping roughly linearly.

CDR1 and CDR2 (germline): LGHDT, YNNKEL (reference sequence). The junction had 4 bases not matched to a gene; V was cut back by 4 bases and J by 2 bases. CDR3 length: 15 amino acids. Combining a sample-barcoded 5' primer with a J-beta primer mix, a second PCR ran for roughly 7 to 11 cycles. There were at least 3 million CDR3-containing paired-end reads obtained from each sample. TCRdb reprocessed the 5' RACE reads with MiXCR, giving one entry per CDR3 protein. The repertoire includes about 1 million distinct CDR3 sequences, under 45% of them detected once, and over 15% sits in the top ten. This clonotype was recorded a few times. What it binds is not known.

This chain connects TRBV3-1 to TRBJ2-1, with TRBD1 matching over 8 bases. This clonotype originated in a woman in her fifties or sixties in good health. The material sequenced was blood. CDR3 region: CASSRTGKPYNEQFF. CDR3 nucleotides: TGTGCCAGCAGCCGGACAGGGAAGCCCTACAATGAGCAGTTCTTC.